This T cell receptor beta chain is drawn from a study of human T cells and chemical hapten exposure. TCRdb passed the RACE reads through MiXCR, listing each CDR3 protein once. Seen here are 95,000 to 150,000 distinct CDR3 sequences, about 14% observed once, and the top ten hold approximately 3%. Documented time point: pre-sensitization, week 0. Treatment in this sample: therapeutic diphenylcyclopropenone sensitization with weekly scalp DPC. Total RNA came from unfractionated whole blood. CDR3 size: 16 residues. The V gene's germline CDR1 is LNHNV and CDR2 YYDKDF (reference sequence). Trimming cost V 0 bases and J 0 bases, with 6 bases left between them. This clonotype was seen more than once but under ten times.

The V gene is TRBV15, the J gene TRBJ2-6, with unresolved D. The clonotype comes from a woman aged 18-30 years with alopecia areata. Some clones in this sample may be carry-over from other donors' samples. The sample was whole blood, taken in connection with sensitization to the hapten diphenylcyclopropenone (DPC). CDR3 nucleotides: TGTGCCACCAGCAGAGATCGGAGCTCTGGGGCCAACGTCCTGACTTTC. Translation: CATSRDRSSGANVLTF.